The 19 T cell receptor beta chains in this list originate from one sample, sequenced in a study of blood T cell repertoires in COVID-19. The method was immunoSEQ multiplex PCR; TCRdb's version includes in-frame clones alone and lacks a portion of them. The sample has about 100,000 clones, about nine tenths seen once. Specimen: peripheral blood. The receptors here all came from a human donor with active COVID-19. The donor label of this sample is uncertain.

This chain connects TRBV14 to TRBJ2-2; the D gene is possibly TRBD1 (5 bases). CDR3 size: 12 residues. The V end was cut by 1 base, the J end by 13 bases, with 10 bases between. Germline V gives CDR1 SGHDN, CDR2 FVKESK. The CDR3 here is CASSQVLGPLFF. The DNA of the CDR3 is TGTGCCAGCAGCCAAGTTTTGGGGCCGCTGTTTTTT.

The chain is built from TRBV7-2 and TRBJ1-2; 7 positions match TRBD1. The CDR3 sequence is 16 residues long. Trimming cost V 0 bases and J 2 bases; bases outside gene matches: 6. CDR1 is SGHTA, CDR2 FQGNSA, per germline. CDR3 nucleotides: TGTGCCAGCAGCTTAGCCCCCGGGACAGTAAACTATGGCTACACCTTC. Its protein product is CASSLAPGTVNYGYTF. Drawing the rest from reference TRBV7-2 and TRBJ1-2, the complete variable domain is GAGVSQSPSNKVTEKGKDVELRCDPISGHTALYWYRQSLGQGLEFLIYFQGNSAPDKSGLPSDRFSAERTGGSVSTLTIQRTQQEDSAVYLCASSLAPGTVNYGYTFGSGTRLTVV.

The rearrangement uses TRBV5-1 and TRBJ2-1, with D uncertain. The CDR3 is 14 residues long. Per germline, CDR1 SGHRS and CDR2 YFSETQ. Trimming cost V 1 base and J 2 bases, with 7 bases left between them. The CDR3 sequence is CASSLPDTYNEQFF. The CDR3, as DNA: TGCGCCAGCAGCTTGCCAGACACCTACAATGAGCAGTTCTTC.

The chain has TRBV11-3 and TRBJ2-3, with 8 bases identical to TRBD2. Unmatched junction bases numbered 3, after V lost 1 base and J lost 6 bases. The CDR3 is 14 amino acids. CDR1 is SGHNT, CDR2 YENEEA, per germline. The CDR3 is CASSLASGYDTQYF. CDR3 sequence (DNA): TGTGCCAGCAGCTTAGCTAGCGGGTACGATACGCAGTATTTT.

This chain connects TRBV3-1 (or the pseudogene TRBV3-2) to TRBJ2-3; 8 nucleotides align to TRBD2. The CDR3 has 16 amino acids. Per germline, CDR1 LGHDT and CDR2 YNNKEL (reference sequence). V lost 3 bases and J lost 0; bases outside the gene matches: 5. The CDR3 nucleotides are TGTGCCAGCAGCCACTTTCTAGCGGGTAGCACAGATACGCAGTATTTT. Translated: CASSHFLAGSTDTQYF.

The genes are TRBV2 and TRBJ1-1; D is undetermined. The CDR3 totals 13 residues. With 6 bases removed from V and 2 bases from J, the gap between germline ends came to 10 bases. The germline CDR1 and CDR2 sequences are SNHLY and FYNNEI. The CDR3 loop reads CASRQQRNTEAFF. In DNA form, the CDR3 reads TGTGCCAGCAGACAACAGAGAAACACTGAAGCTTTCTTT.

This chain links TRBV4-1 with TRBJ2-7; D is perhaps TRBD1 (6 bases). The CDR3 sequence is 20 residues long. V was pared by 3 bases and J by 4 bases, with 31 bases between. The germline V gene encodes CDR1 MGHRA and CDR2 YSYEKL. CDR3: CASSQDSVTGRTWGLYEQYF. The CDR3 nucleotides read TGCGCCAGCAGCCAGGACTCGGTGACAGGACGGACTTGGGGGTTGTACGAGCAGTACTTC.

The gene calls are TRBV9 and TRBJ2-7; the D gene is possibly TRBD2 (6 bases). This CDR3 has 15 residues. Germline assignment: CDR1 SGDLS and CDR2 YYNGEE. V shed 0 bases and J shed 0 bases, with 10 bases lying between them. CDR3 nucleotide sequence: TGTGCCAGCAGCGTAGAAGGAGGGGTCTCCTACGAGCAGTACTTC. Residues: CASSVEGGVSYEQYF. Looking up the rest from reference TRBV9 and TRBJ2-7 gives the full variable domain: DSGVTQTPKHLITATGQRVTLRCSPRSGDLSVYWYQQSLDQGLQFLIQYYNGEERAKGNILERFSAQQFPDLHSELNLSSLELGDSALYFCASSVEGGVSYEQYFGPGTRLTVT.

The chain recombines TRBV6-5 with TRBJ2-5, with 8 bases lining up with TRBD2. Trimming cost V 6 bases and J 1 base; bases outside gene matches: 7. CDR3 size: 15 residues. Looked up from germline, CDR1 is MNHEY and CDR2 is SVGAGI. CDR3 amino acids: CASSLAGSFQETQYF. The CDR3 DNA reads TGTGCCAGCAGCCTAGCGGGCTCGTTCCAAGAGACCCAGTACTTC.

This rearrangement joins TRBV28 to TRBJ1-5; 11 nucleotides match TRBD1. Germline V gene sequence: CDR1 MDHEN, CDR2 SYDVKM. The CDR3 consists of 17 residues. Trimming cost V 7 bases and J 0 bases; bases outside gene matches: 8. The CDR3: CASTTWGQGDSNQPQHF. DNA for the CDR3: TGTGCCAGCACCACCTGGGGACAGGGGGATAGCAATCAGCCCCAGCATTTT.

This clone was seen a handful of times. This chain uses TRBV4-3 with TRBJ2-5, with 11 bases fitting TRBD2. Germline loops: CDR1 LGHNA, CDR2 YSLEER. Unmatched junction bases numbered 9, after V lost 0 bases and J lost 3 bases. This CDR3 spans 18 amino acids. CDR3 protein: CASSQDPNPGLAEETQYF. The CDR3, as DNA: TGCGCCAGCAGCCAAGATCCGAATCCGGGACTAGCGGAAGAGACCCAGTACTTC.

This chain joins TRBV28 and TRBJ2-7; 10 positions agree with TRBD1. Germline assignment: CDR1 MDHEN and CDR2 SYDVKM. The V gene end was trimmed by 3 bases and the J gene end by 3 bases; junction bases not matched to a gene: 2. The CDR3 contains 14 residues. For the CDR3, the DNA is TGTGCCAGCAGTTTTGGGACAGGGGTCTACGAGCAGTACTTC. Amino acids: CASSFGTGVYEQYF.

The chain links TRBV6-6 to TRBJ1-3; D not resolved. V was cut by 0 bases and J by 1 base, with 10 bases left in between. CDR1 is MNHNY and CDR2 is SVGAGI in the germline V gene (reference sequence). This CDR3 is built from 16 residues. The CDR3 loop reads CASSYSGRVSGNTIYF. The CDR3 DNA sequence: TGTGCCAGCAGTTACTCTGGGCGCGTGTCTGGAAACACCATATATTTT.

This clone was picked up one time. The chain recombines TRBV5-1 with TRBJ2-7; TRBD2 aligns across 8 bases. This CDR3 is built from 16 residues. Germline values: CDR1 SGHRS, CDR2 YFSETQ. V was clipped by 0 bases and J by 1 base; unmatched bases: 6. The CDR3: CASSLDRLAKSYEQYF. Written as DNA, the CDR3 is TGCGCCAGCAGCTTGGACCGACTAGCGAAGTCCTACGAGCAGTACTTC.

This clone occurred a few times. The rearrangement links TRBV13 to TRBJ2-7; D is undetermined. In germline, CDR1 is PRHDT, CDR2 FYEKMQ (reference sequence). Trimming pared 5 bases from V and 0 bases from J, leaving 11 bases between. This CDR3 is 14 amino acids long. CDR3 protein: CASSERSSSYEQYF. The DNA for the CDR3 is TGTGCCAGCAGCGAGAGAAGTAGCTCCTACGAGCAGTACTTC.

This clone is a singleton in its sample. This chain links TRBV7-8 with TRBJ2-1; 11 positions match TRBD2. V shed 8 bases and J 2 bases; nucleotides not matched to a gene: 8. Germline V lookup: CDR1 SGHVS, CDR2 FQNEAQ. The CDR3 has 16 amino acids. CDR3 bases: TGTGCCAGCGGACCGCGACTAGCGGGAACCTACAATGAGCAGTTCTTC. Residues: CASGPRLAGTYNEQFF.

The chain couples TRBV4-3 to TRBJ2-5; the match to TRBD2 covers 11 bases. The CDR3 has 16 residues. The V and J ends lost 0 bases and 4 bases, in that order; junction bases with no gene match: 4. Germline lookup yields CDR1 LGHNA and CDR2 YSLEER. CDR3 sequence (DNA): TGCGCCAGCAGCCAAGATATAGCGGGGGGGGTAGAGACCCAGTACTTC. Its protein is CASSQDIAGGVETQYF.

In the case of this clone: An end of the junction differs from the germline gene, which may be a read error. The chain links TRBV28 to TRBJ1-1; a weak D match, TRBD1 (5 bases). The CDR3 sequence is 15 residues long. The germline gives CDR1 MDHEN, CDR2 SYDVKM. CDR3 sequence reads: CASSSPSPGLPSPPF. CDR3 coding DNA: TGTGCCAGCAGCTCGCCATCACCGGGACTTCCGAGTCCCCCGTTT.

The chain joins TRBV7-2 to TRBJ2-1; 9 bases are shared with TRBD1. The CDR3 is 16 amino acids. Germline values: CDR1 SGHTA, CDR2 FQGNSA. V lost 5 bases, J lost 5 bases, and 10 bases stayed unmatched. The CDR3 is CASSLRDRVKNNEQFF. The CDR3 nucleotides are TGTGCCAGCAGCCTTCGGGACAGGGTGAAAAACAATGAGCAGTTCTTC. Using reference TRBV7-2 and TRBJ2-1 for the parts outside the CDR3, the full variable domain is GAGVSQSPSNKVTEKGKDVELRCDPISGHTALYWYRQSLGQGLEFLIYFQGNSAPDKSGLPSDRFSAERTGGSVSTLTIQRTQQEDSAVYLCASSLRDRVKNNEQFFGPGTRLTVL.